A single sample gave rise to the 26 T cell receptor beta chains below, sequenced in a study of human thymus T cells (dated by TCRdb to about 2020). Library preparation was by the immunoSEQ multiplex PCR assay. TCRdb stores this immuneACCESS table with in-frame sequences only. Part of the clones is absent; in the studies checked, under half of the shortfall reflects unresolved V genes, and no reason is known for the rest. Recorded for this sample are tens of thousands of clones; 94% of them occurred a single time. The ten biggest clones cover 0.095% to 0.15% of the sample. Sequenced: blood. These receptors all stem from a boy in the first two years of life with a congenital heart defect but otherwise immunologically healthy.

This chain joins TRBV6-1 and TRBJ2-7; no reliable D call. The CDR3 has 13 amino acids. Deletions cut 4 bases from V and 4 bases from J, with 11 bases between. Germline V gives CDR1 MNHNS, CDR2 SASEGT. The CDR3 sequence is CASSGTSYYEQYF. CDR3 nucleotide sequence: TGTGCCAGCAGTGGAACGTCCTATTACGAGCAGTACTTC.

The rearrangement joins TRBV2 to TRBJ1-3; perhaps TRBD1 as D (6 bases). In germline, CDR1 is SNHLY, CDR2 FYNNEI. The CDR3 consists of 16 residues. With 0 bases removed from V and 0 bases from J, the gap between germline ends came to 9 bases. The CDR3 sequence is CASSEAQGSSGNTIYF. CDR3 coding DNA: TGTGCCAGCAGTGAAGCCCAGGGGAGCTCTGGAAACACCATATATTTT.

The count of this clone is one. The V call is TRBV21-1, the J call TRBJ2-7; the listed D gene, TRBD2, was not tested against the DNA. TRBV21-1 corresponds to a pseudogene. This CDR3 contains 14 residues. The CDR3 region is CASTSSGSSYEQYF. The CDR3 nucleotides are TGTGCCAGCACCTCGAGCGGGAGCTCCTACGAGCAGTACTTC.

The chain employs TRBV6-5 and TRBJ1-3; D gene uncertain. V lost 3 bases to trimming and J lost 6 bases, with 15 bases between them. Germline V gene sequence: CDR1 MNHEY, CDR2 SVGAGI. The CDR3 is made up of 15 amino acids. CDR3: CASSYNWDEENTIYF. The CDR3 coding sequence is TGTGCCAGCAGTTATAACTGGGATGAGGAAAACACCATATATTTT.

V usage is TRBV6-5 and J usage is TRBJ1-1; D is ambiguous. Germline lookup yields CDR1 MNHEY and CDR2 SVGAGI. V lost 0 bases, J lost 8 bases, and 4 bases lay in between. The CDR3 is made up of 11 amino acids. The CDR3 spells CASSYSTEAFF. CDR3 DNA sequence: TGTGCCAGCAGTTACTCGACCGAAGCTTTCTTT.

The chain is built from TRBV2 and TRBJ1-5; D unresolved. Per the germline V gene, CDR1 is SNHLY and CDR2 is FYNNEI. There are 14 residues in the CDR3. V was trimmed by 1 base and J by 5 bases, leaving 9 bases between them. Here the CDR3 DNA reads TGTGCCAGCAGTGAAGAGGCCCGGCATCAGCCCCAGCATTTT. Protein: CASSEEARHQPQHF.

The V and J genes are TRBV4-2 and TRBJ2-3; possibly TRBD2 for D (7 bases). Germline V CDR1 and CDR2: LGHNA, YNFKEQ. V was cut by 1 base and J by 2 bases, with 10 bases left in between. This CDR3 has 15 residues. The CDR3 DNA sequence: TGTGCCAGCAGCCAAGCTGCGGGGGCCACAGATACGCAGTATTTT. Translated: CASSQAAGATDTQYF.

V is TRBV27 and J is TRBJ1-1, with 9 bases fitting TRBD1. V lost 3 bases to trimming and J lost 4 bases; unmatched junction nucleotides: 3. The CDR3 is 14 residues long. Germline CDR1 reads MNHEY; CDR2 reads SMNVEV (reference sequence). CDR3 residues: CASSLTGGSTEAFF. CDR3 coding DNA: TGTGCCAGCAGTTTGACAGGGGGAAGCACTGAAGCTTTCTTT.

V and J are TRBV19 and TRBJ2-7; TRBD1 aligns across 9 bases. The trim removed 4 bases at V and 1 base at J, leaving 2 bases unmatched. The CDR3 consists of 14 residues. The germline V gene has CDR1 LNHDA and CDR2 SQIVND (reference sequence). The CDR3 sequence is CASSNRGLSYEQYF. In DNA, the CDR3 is TGTGCCAGTAGTAACAGGGGGCTTTCCTACGAGCAGTACTTC.

V is TRBV6-5 and J is TRBJ2-3; the match to TRBD2 covers 8 bases. Trimming removed 2 bases from V and 8 bases from J; junction bases left unmatched: 12. The CDR3 has 16 residues. Per germline, CDR1 MNHEY and CDR2 SVGAGI. This CDR3 is CASSYVSGGGVATQYF. DNA for the CDR3: TGTGCCAGCAGTTACGTTTCGGGGGGGGGCGTTGCTACGCAGTATTTT.

The CDR3 DNA reads TGTGCCAGCAGTCTCCTCCGGGGCGATACGCAGTATTTT. Its translation: CASSLLRGDTQYF. This chain connects TRBV27 to TRBJ2-3; D assignment may be TRBD1 or TRBD2 (5 bases each). V was cut by 5 bases and J by 6 bases, with 12 bases left in between. CDR1 and CDR2 from the germline V gene are MNHEY and SMNVEV (reference sequence). There are 13 residues in the CDR3.

The genes are TRBV20-1 and TRBJ2-1; the D is unclear. Trimming cost V 3 bases and J 3 bases, with 3 bases left between them. The CDR3 has 11 amino acids. CDR1 is DFQATT and CDR2 is SNEGSKA in the germline V gene (reference sequence). The CDR3: CSASNYNEQFF. The DNA for the CDR3 is TGCAGTGCTAGTAACTACAATGAGCAGTTCTTC.

A single count supports this clone. The rearrangement joins TRBV6-5 to TRBJ2-7; no clear D gene. Germline CDR1 and CDR2: MNHEY and SVGAGI. The CDR3 contains 11 residues. V was pared by 4 bases and J by 2 bases, with 3 bases between. CDR3 protein: CASSSTYEQYF. As DNA, the CDR3 is TGTGCCAGCAGTTCCACCTACGAGCAGTACTTC.

The chain joins TRBV4-3 to TRBJ2-2; 8 nucleotides match TRBD1. Trimming cost V 3 bases and J 8 bases; bases outside gene matches: 8. Germline V CDR1 and CDR2: LGHNA, YSLEER. The CDR3 extends over 15 amino acids. CDR3 sequence reads: CASSQGRTGHGELFF. The DNA for the CDR3 is TGCGCCAGCAGCCAGGGTCGGACAGGGCATGGGGAGCTGTTTTTT.

This clone was seen just once. The chain links TRBV6-5 to TRBJ1-1; TRBD1 might be the D (5 bases). V lost 6 bases and J lost 3, with 17 bases in between. Germline V gene lookup returns CDR1 MNHEY and CDR2 SVGAGI. This CDR3 comprises 15 residues. The CDR3 region is CASSEVGRAYTEAFF. The CDR3 DNA reads TGTGCCAGCAGCGAGGTTGGCAGGGCTTACACTGAAGCTTTCTTT.

V and J are TRBV5-1 and TRBJ2-5; 13 bases align to TRBD2. The V and J ends lost 3 bases and 7 bases, in that order; junction bases with no gene match: 9. Germline lookup yields CDR1 SGHRS and CDR2 YFSETQ. This CDR3 region has 16 residues. The CDR3 bases are TGCGCCAGCAGCTACCGACTAGCGGGGGGAATAGGGACCCAGTACTTC. Residues: CASSYRLAGGIGTQYF.

V is TRBV15 and J is TRBJ1-1; D unclear. V lost 3 bases, J lost 4 bases, and 9 bases lay in between. The CDR3 has 13 residues. The germline V gene encodes CDR1 LNHNV and CDR2 YYDKDF (reference sequence). The CDR3: CATSSSLGTEAFF. The CDR3 DNA follows: TGTGCCACCAGCAGTAGCCTGGGCACTGAAGCTTTCTTT.

The chain uses TRBV19 and TRBJ2-7, with a tentative D call TRBD1 (5 bases). CDR3 length equals 12 residues. Per the germline V gene, CDR1 is LNHDA and CDR2 is SQIVND (reference sequence). V lost 2 bases to trimming and J lost 13 bases, with 15 bases between them. In DNA, the CDR3 is TGTGCCAGTAGTATACCCCCAGGGTCTCAATACTTC. Its protein is CASSIPPGSQYF.

The J gene is TRBJ2-3, the V gene TRBV15; 12 nucleotides match TRBD2. J was trimmed by 4 bases and V by 1 base; bases with no gene match: 0. This CDR3 is built from 15 residues. The V gene's germline CDR1 is LNHNV and CDR2 YYDKDF (reference sequence). CDR3 protein: CATSRASGGADTQYF. The DNA for the CDR3 is TGTGCCACCAGCAGAGCTAGCGGGGGGGCAGATACGCAGTATTTT.

This clone occurred once. J is TRBJ2-7 and V is TRBV12-5; D perhaps matches TRBD2 (5 bases). There are 11 residues in the CDR3. Germline CDR1 is LGHNT and CDR2 is FRNRAP. Trimming left V 4 bases short and J 8 bases short, with 9 bases between. This chain's CDR3 is CASGSPGKQYF. The CDR3 bases are TGTGCTAGTGGTTCCCCGGGAAAGCAGTACTTC. Filled out from reference TRBV12-5 and TRBJ2-7, the complete variable domain reads DARVTQTPRHKVTEMGQEVTMRCQPILGHNTVFWYRQTMMQGLELLAYFRNRAPLDDSGMPKDRFSAEMPDATLATLKIQPSEPRDSAVYFCASGSPGKQYFGPGTRLTVT.

The chain uses TRBV5-1 and TRBJ2-5; D call uncertain. From germline, CDR1 is SGHRS and CDR2 YFSETQ. The CDR3 sequence is 13 residues long. Trimming pared 0 bases from V and 5 bases from J, leaving 8 bases between. The chain's CDR3 is CASSLEGSETQYF. As DNA, the CDR3 is TGCGCCAGCAGCTTGGAGGGAAGCGAGACCCAGTACTTC.

This clone was counted once. The chain links TRBV6-5 to TRBJ2-2, with D unresolved. Deletions cut 2 bases from V and 4 bases from J, with 5 bases between. This CDR3 has 13 residues. The V gene's germline CDR1 is MNHEY and CDR2 SVGAGI. The CDR3 loop reads CASSYDGTGELFF. The CDR3 coding sequence is TGTGCCAGCAGTTACGACGGCACCGGGGAGCTGTTTTTT.

This clone was detected once. The rearrangement links TRBV11-2 to TRBJ2-2, with TRBD1 identical over 11 bases. This CDR3 comprises 16 residues. The V gene end was trimmed by 4 bases and the J gene end by 6 bases; junction bases not matched to a gene: 7. Per the germline V gene, CDR1 is SGHAT and CDR2 is FQNNGV. Here the CDR3 DNA reads TGTGCCAGCAGCTCTCCCGGGACAGGGGGGGCCGGGGAGCTGTTTTTT. This translates into CASSSPGTGGAGELFF.

The CDR3 DNA is TGCGCCAGCAGCTTGCAGTCGCAGGACGGCTACACCTTC. This sequence encodes CASSLQSQDGYTF. V gene TRBV5-1 combines with J gene TRBJ1-2; no clear D. The CDR3 has 13 amino acids. V lost 1 base and J lost 8, with 12 bases in between. Germline V gives CDR1 SGHRS, CDR2 YFSETQ.

This clone came up once. J is TRBJ2-3 and V is TRBV28; perhaps TRBD1 as D (5 bases). Trimming pared 6 bases from V and 2 bases from J, leaving 12 bases between. The CDR3 sequence is 14 residues long. Germline V gene sequence: CDR1 MDHEN, CDR2 SYDVKM. This CDR3 reads CASRRAGITDTQYF. For the CDR3, the DNA is TGTGCCAGCAGAAGGGCAGGGATCACAGATACGCAGTATTTT.

This sequence joins TRBV7-8 and TRBJ2-2; D might be TRBD1 (7 bases). Trimming removed 5 bases from V and 5 bases from J, with 27 bases in between. This CDR3 has 19 amino acids. CDR1 and CDR2 (germline): SGHVS, FQNEAQ. The CDR3 region has the DNA TGTGCCAGCAGCCCCGCATCATATTTTCCAGGGGGGAAGACCGGGGAGCTGTTTTTT. Its protein product is CASSPASYFPGGKTGELFF.